The clone carrying this T cell receptor (beta chain) was picked up many times. Its cognate antigen is unknown. RNA transcripts yielded amplified TCR beta CDR3 regions. First-round RT-PCR targeting the TCR CDR3 was performed with the HTBI primer set. TCRdb re-called the multiplex PCR reads with MiXCR, one entry per CDR3 protein. This sample yields under 350,000 distinct CDR3 sequences, of which roughly a fifth are seen a single time; 50% belongs to the top ten. This sample was included in a study of T cells in Graves' hyperthyroidism and ophthalmopathy. Germline lookup yields CDR1 SEHNR and CDR2 FQNEAQ (reference sequence). This CDR3 is built from 15 residues. V gave up 4 bases and J gave up 0 bases; unmatched junction bases: 5. Study results and limitations: Ophthalmopathy stood apart from stable hyperthyroidism in a 13 V-J model.

Graves' hyperthyroidism is called stable when ophthalmopathy does not progress within 18 months. Uncontrolled infection, other autoimmune disease, pregnancy or lactation disqualified patients from enrolment. Every diagnosis used clinical symptoms, serum thyroxine and TRAb, thyroid ultrasound and orbital computed tomography. V is TRBV7-9 and J is TRBJ2-5; 7 nucleotides line up with TRBD1. The clonotype was recovered from a woman aged 50 to 60 with Graves' hyperthyroidism. The sample was blood. CDR3 DNA: TGTGCCAGCAGCTCTACAGGGGTGTACCAAGAGACCCAGTACTTC. This sequence encodes CASSSTGVYQETQYF.